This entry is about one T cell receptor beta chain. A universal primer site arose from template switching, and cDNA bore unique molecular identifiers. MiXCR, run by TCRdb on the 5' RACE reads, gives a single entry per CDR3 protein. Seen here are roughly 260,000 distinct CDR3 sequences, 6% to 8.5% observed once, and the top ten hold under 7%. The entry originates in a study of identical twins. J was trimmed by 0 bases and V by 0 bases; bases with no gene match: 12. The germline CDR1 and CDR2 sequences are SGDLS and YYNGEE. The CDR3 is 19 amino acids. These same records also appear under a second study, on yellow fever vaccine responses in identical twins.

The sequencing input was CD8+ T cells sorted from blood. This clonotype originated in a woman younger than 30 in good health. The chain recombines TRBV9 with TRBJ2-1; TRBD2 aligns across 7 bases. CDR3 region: CASSVVGEGRGSSYNEQFF. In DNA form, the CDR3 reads TGTGCCAGCAGCGTAGTGGGGGAGGGCCGAGGAAGCTCCTACAATGAGCAGTTCTTC.